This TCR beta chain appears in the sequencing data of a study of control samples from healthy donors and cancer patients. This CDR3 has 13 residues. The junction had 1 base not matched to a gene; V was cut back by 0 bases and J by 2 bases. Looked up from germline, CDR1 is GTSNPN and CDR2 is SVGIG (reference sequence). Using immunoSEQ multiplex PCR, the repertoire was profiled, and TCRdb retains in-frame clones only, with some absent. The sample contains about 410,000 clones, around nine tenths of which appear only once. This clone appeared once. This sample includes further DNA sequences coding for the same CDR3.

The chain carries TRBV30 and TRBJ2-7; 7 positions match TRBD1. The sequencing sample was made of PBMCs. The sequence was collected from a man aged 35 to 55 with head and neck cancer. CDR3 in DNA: TGTGCCTGGAGTGTAGGGGGCCCCTACGAGCAGTACTTC. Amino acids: CAWSVGGPYEQYF.